This T cell receptor (beta chain) was captured by sequencing in a study of blood T cell repertoires in COVID-19. Background on the study: Sites in the United States, Italy and Spain provided acute and convalescent COVID-19 samples. Sources were T cells, B-cell-depleted T cells, or PBMCs; the material itself was cDNA or gDNA.

Germline trimming cut 3 bases from V and 3 bases from J; bases unmatched to any gene: 6. Germline CDR1 and CDR2: SGHRS and YFSETQ. The CDR3 runs to 14 residues. The assay was immunoSEQ multiplex PCR, and TCRdb's table has in-frame clones only and misses some. The table includes about 170,000 clones, about 85% detected once. The sequence came from a man aged 80 or over with COVID-19, enrolled during active disease. The gene calls are TRBV5-1 and TRBJ2-7; 7 nucleotides line up with TRBD2. The sequencing input was peripheral blood. The CDR3: CASSSGTTNYEQYF. The CDR3 DNA reads as TGCGCCAGCAGCTCCGGGACTACAAACTACGAGCAGTACTTC.